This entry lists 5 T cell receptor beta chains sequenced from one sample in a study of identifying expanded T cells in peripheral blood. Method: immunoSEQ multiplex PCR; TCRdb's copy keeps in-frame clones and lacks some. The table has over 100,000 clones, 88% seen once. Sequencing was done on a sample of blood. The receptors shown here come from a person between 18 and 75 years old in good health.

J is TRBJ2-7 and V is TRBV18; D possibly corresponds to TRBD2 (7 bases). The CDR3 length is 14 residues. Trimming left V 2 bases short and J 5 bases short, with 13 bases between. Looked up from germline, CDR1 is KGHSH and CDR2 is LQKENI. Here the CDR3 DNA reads TGTGCCAGCTCACCAATGGGGGGGCACGACGAGCAGTACTTC. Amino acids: CASSPMGGHDEQYF.

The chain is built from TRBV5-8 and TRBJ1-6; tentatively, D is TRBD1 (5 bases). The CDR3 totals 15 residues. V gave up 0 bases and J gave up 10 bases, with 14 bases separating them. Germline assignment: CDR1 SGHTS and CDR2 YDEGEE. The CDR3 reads CASSLVQGLGSPLHF. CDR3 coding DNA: TGTGCCAGCAGCTTGGTTCAGGGATTGGGCTCACCCCTCCACTTT.

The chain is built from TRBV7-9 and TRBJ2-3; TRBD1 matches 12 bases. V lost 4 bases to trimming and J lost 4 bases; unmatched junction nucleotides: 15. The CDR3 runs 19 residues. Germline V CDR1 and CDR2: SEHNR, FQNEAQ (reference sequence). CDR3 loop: CASSWPAGAGTGGADTQYF. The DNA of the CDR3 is TGTGCCAGCAGCTGGCCCGCGGGGGCCGGGACAGGGGGCGCAGATACGCAGTATTTT.

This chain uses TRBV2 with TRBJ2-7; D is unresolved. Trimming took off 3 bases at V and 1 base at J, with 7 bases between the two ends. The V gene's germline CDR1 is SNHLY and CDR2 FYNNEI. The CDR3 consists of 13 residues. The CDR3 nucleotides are TGTGCCAGCAGTGAGGACGGTTCCTACGAGCAGTACTTC. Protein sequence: CASSEDGSYEQYF.

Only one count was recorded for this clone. CDR3: CASSPTSGAYYNEQFF. The CDR3 DNA reads TGTGCCAGCAGCCCCACTAGCGGGGCCTATTACAATGAGCAGTTCTTC. V gene TRBV7-9 combines with J gene TRBJ2-1; TRBD2 matches 10 bases. This CDR3 contains 16 residues. The germline CDR1 and CDR2 sequences are SEHNR and FQNEAQ (reference sequence). V gave up 5 bases and J gave up 4 bases; unmatched junction bases: 8.